One sample yielded the 16 T cell receptor beta chains listed below, sequenced in a study of blood T cell repertoires in COVID-19. Some clones are missing from TCRdb's copy, which holds only in-frame ones; the method was immunoSEQ multiplex PCR. This table has around 270,000 clones, around 87% appearing once. The source material was peripheral blood. Source of these receptors: a woman between 55 and 75 years old with COVID-19, enrolled during active disease.

This chain links TRBV7-2 with TRBJ1-5; TRBD1 is a possible D gene (5 bases). Germline CDR1 and CDR2: SGHTA and FQGNSA. CDR3 length: 15 residues. Trimming removed 7 bases at V and 3 bases at J, with 16 bases between. The CDR3 nucleotides are TGTGCCAGCAACCCCTCCCAGGGATCCAATCAGCCCCAGCATTTT. It is translated as CASNPSQGSNQPQHF. The whole variable domain, filled in from reference TRBV7-2 and TRBJ1-5, reads GAGVSQSPSNKVTEKGKDVELRCDPISGHTALYWYRQSLGQGLEFLIYFQGNSAPDKSGLPSDRFSAERTGGSVSTLTIQRTQQEDSAVYLCASNPSQGSNQPQHFGDGTRLSIL.

This rearrangement joins TRBV29-1 to TRBJ2-7; D is ambiguous. This CDR3 region has 13 residues. CDR1 and CDR2 from the germline V gene are SQVTM and ANQGSEA. V lost 4 bases and J 0 bases, leaving 10 bases between the germline ends. The CDR3 spells CSVVDTASYEQYF. CDR3 DNA sequence: TGCAGCGTTGTTGACACAGCCTCCTACGAGCAGTACTTC.

V and J are TRBV28 and TRBJ2-7, with TRBD1 matching over 8 bases. Germline V gives CDR1 MDHEN, CDR2 SYDVKM. CDR3 length equals 15 residues. After removal of 5 bases from V and 0 bases from J, the junction contained 6 bases not matched to a gene. The CDR3 DNA sequence: TGTGCCAGCAGTCCCCGACAGGGGAGCTCCTACGAGCAGTACTTC. Its translation: CASSPRQGSSYEQYF.

J is TRBJ1-6 and V is TRBV2; the D gene is possibly TRBD1 (5 bases). The V end was cut by 5 bases, the J end by 4 bases, with 6 bases between. The germline CDR1 and CDR2 sequences are SNHLY and FYNNEI. The CDR3 loop spans 13 amino acids. CDR3 amino acids: CASSRTYNSPLHF. For the CDR3, the DNA is TGTGCCAGCAGTCGGACATATAATTCACCCCTCCACTTT.

This clone was picked up one time. The chain is built from TRBV7-2 and TRBJ2-1; 7 bases map to TRBD2. Unmatched junction bases numbered 6, after V lost 6 bases and J lost 1 base. The germline CDR1 and CDR2 sequences are SGHTA and FQGNSA. This CDR3 spans 15 amino acids. The CDR3 spells CASRGAGRSYNEQFF. The CDR3 DNA is TGTGCCAGCAGAGGAGCGGGACGATCCTACAATGAGCAGTTCTTC.

This chain joins TRBV12-5 and TRBJ2-1; TRBD2 matches at 7 bases. V shed 3 bases and J 10 bases; nucleotides not matched to a gene: 15. The V gene's germline CDR1 is LGHNT and CDR2 FRNRAP. The CDR3 has 16 residues. The CDR3 region has the DNA TGTGCTAGTGGTTTCGTACGGCGGGAGTTATGGAGGGAGCAGTTCTTC. Protein sequence: CASGFVRRELWREQFF.

The chain has TRBV19 and TRBJ2-4, with D hard to call. Germline assignment: CDR1 LNHDA and CDR2 SQIVND (reference sequence). V lost 7 bases and J 9 bases, leaving 13 bases between the germline ends. The CDR3 has 12 amino acids. The CDR3 sequence is CASKLTSGIQYF. CDR3 coding DNA: TGTGCCAGTAAGCTTACGTCCGGCATTCAGTACTTC.

The chain recombines TRBV20-1 with TRBJ1-1, with D unclear. The CDR3 spans 11 residues. Per germline, CDR1 DFQATT and CDR2 SNEGSKA (reference sequence). V gave up 6 bases and J gave up 5 bases, with 10 bases separating them. The CDR3 region has the DNA TGCAGTGCCAGGTTTTTGACTGAAGCTTTCTTT. Translated: CSARFLTEAFF.

The chain carries TRBV5-1 and TRBJ1-4; D remains ambiguous. The V gene lost 0 bases and the J gene lost 3 bases, with 9 bases spanning the gap. The germline gives CDR1 SGHRS, CDR2 YFSETQ. The CDR3 loop spans 15 amino acids. The CDR3 region is CASSLDGYSNEKLFF. Here the CDR3 DNA reads TGCGCCAGCAGCTTGGATGGTTACTCTAATGAAAAACTGTTTTTT.

The chain carries TRBV7-9 and TRBJ1-4; 9 nucleotides align to TRBD1. Looked up from germline, CDR1 is SEHNR and CDR2 is FQNEAQ (reference sequence). V was pared by 5 bases and J by 4 bases, with 5 bases of the junction left unmatched. This CDR3 region has 15 residues. Written as DNA, the CDR3 is TGTGCCAGCAGCGCAGGGGGACAGGGTAATGAAAAACTGTTTTTT. It yields the protein CASSAGGQGNEKLFF.

The rearrangement joins TRBV10-3 to TRBJ2-3; 12 positions agree with TRBD2. The ends lost 3 bases at V and 6 bases at J; junction bases unmatched: 4. The CDR3 consists of 15 residues. CDR1 and CDR2 from the germline V gene are ENHRY and SYGVKD. The chain's CDR3 is CAISELAGGADTQYF. The CDR3 DNA follows: TGTGCCATCAGTGAACTAGCGGGAGGTGCGGATACGCAGTATTTT.

V is TRBV7-9 and J is TRBJ1-5; D is ambiguous. Germline V lookup: CDR1 SEHNR, CDR2 FQNEAQ (reference sequence). CDR3 length: 14 amino acids. Trimming removed 5 bases at V and 0 bases at J, with 8 bases between. The CDR3 DNA reads as TGTGCCAGCAGCGCACAGAATAGCAATCAGCCCCAGCATTTT. It translates to CASSAQNSNQPQHF.

This chain joins TRBV9 and TRBJ2-3, with 15 bases fitting TRBD2. Germline CDR1 is SGDLS and CDR2 is YYNGEE. The CDR3 sequence is 20 residues long. V dropped 3 bases and J dropped 1; count of bases not matched to a gene: 12. This CDR3 reads CASSGGGWTSGRVGTDTQYF. CDR3 coding DNA: TGTGCCAGCAGCGGAGGTGGGTGGACTAGCGGGAGGGTCGGCACAGATACGCAGTATTTT.

This chain connects TRBV18 to TRBJ1-2; possible D gene TRBD1, 5 bases. The CDR3 is 15 amino acids. Germline lookup yields CDR1 KGHSH and CDR2 LQKENI. Trimming took 2 bases from V and 1 from J, leaving 11 bases between them. CDR3 region: CASSPLIQDNYGYTF. The CDR3 DNA follows: TGTGCCAGCTCACCATTGATACAGGATAACTATGGCTACACCTTC. The full variable domain, rest sourced from reference TRBV18 and TRBJ1-2, is NAGVMQNPRHLVRRRGQEARLRCSPMKGHSHVYWYRQLPEEGLKFMVYLQKENIIDESGMPKERFSAEFPKEGPSILRIQQVVRGDSAAYFCASSPLIQDNYGYTFGSGTRLTVV.

The chain combines TRBV5-1 with TRBJ2-1, with 10 bases that match TRBD1. CDR3 size: 13 residues. The germline V gene has CDR1 SGHRS and CDR2 YFSETQ. The V and J ends lost 6 bases and 9 bases, in that order; junction bases with no gene match: 6. CDR3 protein: CASTGQGGGEQFF. The CDR3, as DNA: TGCGCCAGCACCGGACAGGGGGGCGGTGAGCAGTTCTTC. The variable domain in full, completed from reference TRBV5-1 and TRBJ2-1, reads KAGVTQTPRYLIKTRGQQVTLSCSPISGHRSVSWYQQTPGQGLQFLFEYFSETQRNKGNFPGRFSGRQFSNSRSEMNVSTLELGDSALYLCASTGQGGGEQFFGPGTRLTVL.

V and J are TRBV28 and TRBJ1-1; TRBD1 agrees at 7 bases. The trim removed 9 bases at V and 1 base at J, leaving 11 bases unmatched. The CDR3 runs to 15 residues. Germline-derived CDR1 and CDR2 are MDHEN and SYDVKM. Here the CDR3 reads CASYIGGGPNTEAFF. The CDR3 DNA sequence: TGTGCCAGTTACATAGGAGGGGGCCCGAACACTGAAGCTTTCTTT.